This T cell receptor (beta chain) was obtained from a study of CD8+ T cells in alopecia areata. Whole-study findings and limits: Scalp clonality, along with expanded CD8+ clones among the top 100, was significantly decreased by tofacitinib.

After isolation, RNA underwent reverse transcription to generate cDNA as the sequencing template. This table comes from immunoSEQ multiplex PCR, and its TCRdb copy is limited to in-frame clones, with some not included. The top ten clones hold approximately 13% of a sample with about 140,000 clones, roughly 86% of them seen once. Treatment indicated: oral pan-JAK inhibitor, 5-10 mg twice daily. Concerning this clone: Its target is not known.

The sample in question was CD8+ T cells sorted from blood, obtained at week 4, from a patient treated with tofacitinib. This TCR derives from a human donor with alopecia areata.

The CDR3 loop is CASSIERSYEQYF. The CDR3 region has the DNA TGTGCCAGTAGTATTGAGAGGTCCTACGAGCAGTACTTC. This sequence joins TRBV19 and TRBJ2-7; D ambiguous. V shed 3 bases and J shed 1 base, with 7 bases lying between them. The CDR3 contains 13 residues. The germline V gene encodes CDR1 LNHDA and CDR2 SQIVND (reference sequence).